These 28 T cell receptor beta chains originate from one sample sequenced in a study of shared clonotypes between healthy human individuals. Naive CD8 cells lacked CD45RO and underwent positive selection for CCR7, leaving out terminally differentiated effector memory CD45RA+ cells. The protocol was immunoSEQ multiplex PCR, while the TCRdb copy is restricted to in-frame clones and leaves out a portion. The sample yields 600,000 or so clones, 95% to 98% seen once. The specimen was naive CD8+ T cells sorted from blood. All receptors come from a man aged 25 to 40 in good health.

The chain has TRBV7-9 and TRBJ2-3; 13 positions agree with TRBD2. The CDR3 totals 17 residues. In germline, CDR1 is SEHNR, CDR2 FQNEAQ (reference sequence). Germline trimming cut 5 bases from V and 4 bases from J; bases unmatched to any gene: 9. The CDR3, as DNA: TGTGCCAGCAGCCCCCGACTAGCGGGAGGTACGGCAGATACGCAGTATTTT. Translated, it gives CASSPRLAGGTADTQYF.

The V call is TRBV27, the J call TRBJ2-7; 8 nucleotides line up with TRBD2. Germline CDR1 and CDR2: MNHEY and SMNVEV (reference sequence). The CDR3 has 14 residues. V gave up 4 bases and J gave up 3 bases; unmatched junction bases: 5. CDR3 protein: CASSSFGGVYEQYF. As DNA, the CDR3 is TGTGCCAGCAGTTCCTTCGGGGGGGTCTACGAGCAGTACTTC.

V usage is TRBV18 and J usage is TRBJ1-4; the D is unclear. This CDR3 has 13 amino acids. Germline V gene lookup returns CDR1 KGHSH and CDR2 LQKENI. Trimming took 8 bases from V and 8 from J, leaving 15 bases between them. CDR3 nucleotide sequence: TGTGCCAGCCGGCCGGGAGTAGAGGAAAAACTGTTTTTT. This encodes CASRPGVEEKLFF.

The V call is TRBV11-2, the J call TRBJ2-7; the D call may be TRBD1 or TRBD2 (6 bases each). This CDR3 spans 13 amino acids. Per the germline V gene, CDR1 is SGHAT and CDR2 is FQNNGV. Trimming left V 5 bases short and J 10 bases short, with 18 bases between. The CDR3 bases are TGTGCCAGCAGCGAAGTGGGGGGCAGCGGACAGTACTTC. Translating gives CASSEVGGSGQYF.

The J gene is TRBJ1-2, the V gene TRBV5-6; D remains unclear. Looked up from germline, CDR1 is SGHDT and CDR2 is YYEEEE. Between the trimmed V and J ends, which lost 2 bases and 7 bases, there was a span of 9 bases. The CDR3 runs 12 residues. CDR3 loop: CASSFGGGGYTF. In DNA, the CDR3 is TGTGCCAGCAGCTTCGGCGGAGGTGGCTACACCTTC.

The CDR3 loop reads CASSEFGTSGRAQFF. The CDR3 DNA is TGTGCCAGCAGTGAATTCGGGACTAGCGGGAGGGCGCAGTTCTTC. This sequence joins TRBV6-1 and TRBJ2-1; 16 nucleotides line up with TRBD2. The trim removed 2 bases at V and 12 bases at J, leaving 4 bases unmatched. This CDR3 has 15 residues. Germline V lookup: CDR1 MNHNS, CDR2 SASEGT.

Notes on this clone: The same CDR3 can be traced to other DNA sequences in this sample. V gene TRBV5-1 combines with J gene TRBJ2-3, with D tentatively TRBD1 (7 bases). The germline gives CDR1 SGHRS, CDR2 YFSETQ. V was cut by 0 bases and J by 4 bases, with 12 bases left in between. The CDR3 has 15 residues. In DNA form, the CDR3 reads TGCGCCAGCAGCTTGGGGAGGGGGCGATCAGATACGCAGTATTTT. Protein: CASSLGRGRSDTQYF.

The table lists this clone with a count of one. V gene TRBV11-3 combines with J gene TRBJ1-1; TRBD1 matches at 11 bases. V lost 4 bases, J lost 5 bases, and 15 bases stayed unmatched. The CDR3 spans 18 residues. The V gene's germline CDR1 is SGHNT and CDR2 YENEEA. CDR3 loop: CASSSSFNTGTGGTEAFF. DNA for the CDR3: TGTGCCAGCAGCTCTTCTTTTAATACCGGGACAGGGGGGACTGAAGCTTTCTTT. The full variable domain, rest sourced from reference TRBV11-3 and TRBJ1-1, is EAGVVQSPRYKIIEKKQPVAFWCNPISGHNTLYWYLQNLGQGPELLIRYENEEAVDDSQLPKDRFSAERLKGVDSTLKIQPAELGDSAVYLCASSSSFNTGTGGTEAFFGQGTRLTVV.

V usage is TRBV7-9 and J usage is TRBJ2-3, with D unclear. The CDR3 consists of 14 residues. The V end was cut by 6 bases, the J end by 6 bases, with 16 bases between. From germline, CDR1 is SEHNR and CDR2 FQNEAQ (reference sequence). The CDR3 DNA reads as TGTGCCAGCAGGCTGGACGGGCAAGAGGATACGCAGTATTTT. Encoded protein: CASRLDGQEDTQYF.

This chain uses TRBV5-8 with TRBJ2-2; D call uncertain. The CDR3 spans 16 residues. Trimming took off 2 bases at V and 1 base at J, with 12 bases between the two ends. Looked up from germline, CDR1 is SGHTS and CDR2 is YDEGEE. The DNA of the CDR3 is TGTGCCAGCAGCTTAGGCTTAGCAGAGAACACCGGGGAGCTGTTTTTT. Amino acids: CASSLGLAENTGELFF.

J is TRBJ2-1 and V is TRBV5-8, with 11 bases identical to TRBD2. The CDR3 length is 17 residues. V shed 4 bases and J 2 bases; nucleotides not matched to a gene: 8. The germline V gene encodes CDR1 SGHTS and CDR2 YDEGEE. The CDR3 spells CASSKPGLAATYNEQFF. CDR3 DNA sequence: TGTGCCAGCAGCAAGCCGGGACTAGCGGCTACCTACAATGAGCAGTTCTTC. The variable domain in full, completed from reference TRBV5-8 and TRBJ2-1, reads EAGVTQSPTHLIKTRGQQATLRCSPISGHTSVYWYQQALGLGLQFLLWYDEGEERNRGNFPPRFSGRQFPNYSSELNVNALELEDSALYLCASSKPGLAATYNEQFFGPGTRLTVL.

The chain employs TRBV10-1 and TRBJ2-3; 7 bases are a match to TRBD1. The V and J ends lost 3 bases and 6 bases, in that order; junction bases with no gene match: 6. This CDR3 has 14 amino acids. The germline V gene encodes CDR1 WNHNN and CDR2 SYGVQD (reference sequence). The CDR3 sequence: CASSDLLDRDTQYF. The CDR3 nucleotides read TGCGCCAGCAGTGATTTATTGGACAGGGATACGCAGTATTTT.

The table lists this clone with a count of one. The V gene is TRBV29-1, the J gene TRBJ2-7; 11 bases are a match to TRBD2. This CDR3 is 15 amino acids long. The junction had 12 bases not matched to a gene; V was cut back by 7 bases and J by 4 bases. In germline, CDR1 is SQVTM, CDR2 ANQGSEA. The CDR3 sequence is CSAELAGGTLYEQYF. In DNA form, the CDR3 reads TGCAGCGCCGAATTAGCGGGAGGGACCTTGTACGAGCAGTACTTC.

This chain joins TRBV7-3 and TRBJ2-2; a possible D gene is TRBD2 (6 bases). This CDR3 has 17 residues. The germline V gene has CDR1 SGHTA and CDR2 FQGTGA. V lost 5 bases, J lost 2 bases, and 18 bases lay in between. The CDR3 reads CASSPIRRGTNTGELFF. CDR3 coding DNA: TGTGCCAGCAGCCCGATTAGGCGCGGGACTAACACCGGGGAGCTGTTTTTT.

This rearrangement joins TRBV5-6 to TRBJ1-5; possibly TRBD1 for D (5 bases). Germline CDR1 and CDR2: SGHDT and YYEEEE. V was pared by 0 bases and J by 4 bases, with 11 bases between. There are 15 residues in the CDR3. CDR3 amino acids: CASSLGAGFNQPQHF. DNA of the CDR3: TGTGCCAGCAGCTTGGGGGCAGGGTTTAATCAGCCCCAGCATTTT.

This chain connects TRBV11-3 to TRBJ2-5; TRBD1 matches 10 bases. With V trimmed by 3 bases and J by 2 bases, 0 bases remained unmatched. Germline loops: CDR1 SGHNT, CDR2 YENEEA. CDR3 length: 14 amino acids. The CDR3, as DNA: TGTGCCAGCAGCTTGGACAGGGGGCAAGAGACCCAGTACTTC. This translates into CASSLDRGQETQYF.

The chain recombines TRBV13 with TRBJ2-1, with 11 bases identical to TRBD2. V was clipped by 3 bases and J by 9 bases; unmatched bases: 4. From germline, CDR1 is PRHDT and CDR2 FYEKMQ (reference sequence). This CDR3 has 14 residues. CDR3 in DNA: TGTGCCAGCAGCTTGCTAGCGGGAGGTTCTGAGCAGTTCTTC. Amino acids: CASSLLAGGSEQFF.

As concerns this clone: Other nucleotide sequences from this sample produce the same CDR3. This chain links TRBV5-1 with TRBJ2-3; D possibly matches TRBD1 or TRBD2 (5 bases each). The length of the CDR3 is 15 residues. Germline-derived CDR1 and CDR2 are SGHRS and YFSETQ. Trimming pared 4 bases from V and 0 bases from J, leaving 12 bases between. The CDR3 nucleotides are TGCGCCAGCAGCCCCTCCGGGACGAGCACAGATACGCAGTATTTT. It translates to CASSPSGTSTDTQYF.

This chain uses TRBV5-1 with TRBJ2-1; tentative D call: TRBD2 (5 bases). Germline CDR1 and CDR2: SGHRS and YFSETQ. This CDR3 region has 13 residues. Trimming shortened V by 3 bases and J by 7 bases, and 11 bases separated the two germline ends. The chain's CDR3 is CASSWRPGNEQFF. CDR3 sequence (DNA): TGCGCCAGCAGCTGGAGGCCGGGGAATGAGCAGTTCTTC.

The CDR3 is CASSDSLYNEQFF. DNA of the CDR3: TGTGCCAGCAGCGACTCCCTCTACAATGAGCAGTTCTTC. J is TRBJ2-1 and V is TRBV11-3; D gene uncertain. CDR1 and CDR2 (germline): SGHNT, YENEEA. The CDR3 is 13 residues long. The germline V and J ends were trimmed by 5 bases and 3 bases, with 8 bases remaining between them.

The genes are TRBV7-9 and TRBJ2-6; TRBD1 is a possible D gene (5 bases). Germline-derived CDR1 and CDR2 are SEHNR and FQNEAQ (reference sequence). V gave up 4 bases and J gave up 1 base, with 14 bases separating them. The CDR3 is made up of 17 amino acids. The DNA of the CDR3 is TGTGCCAGCAGCTCAACTTATCCAGGGTCTGGGGCCAACGTCCTGACTTTC. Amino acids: CASSSTYPGSGANVLTF.

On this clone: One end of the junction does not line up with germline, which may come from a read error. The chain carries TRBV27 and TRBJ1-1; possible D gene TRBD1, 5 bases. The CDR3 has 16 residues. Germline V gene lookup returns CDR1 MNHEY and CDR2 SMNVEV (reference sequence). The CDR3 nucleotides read TGTGCCAGCCGTTTAAGGAGCGGGGCCCCTAACACTGAAGCTTTCTTT. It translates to CASRLRSGAPNTEAFF.

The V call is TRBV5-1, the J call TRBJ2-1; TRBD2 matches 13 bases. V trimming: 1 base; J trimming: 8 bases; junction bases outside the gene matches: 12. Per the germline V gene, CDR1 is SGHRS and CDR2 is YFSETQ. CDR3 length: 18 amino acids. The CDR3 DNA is TGCGCCAGCAGCTTGACCTTCGGACTAGCGGGAGCCCGGTATGAGCAGTTCTTC. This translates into CASSLTFGLAGARYEQFF.

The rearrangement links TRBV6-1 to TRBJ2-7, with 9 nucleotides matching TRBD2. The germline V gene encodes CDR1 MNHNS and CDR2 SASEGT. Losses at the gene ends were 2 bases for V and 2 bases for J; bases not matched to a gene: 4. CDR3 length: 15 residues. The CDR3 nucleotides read TGTGCCAGCAGTGAATGGGCTAGCGGGACCTACGAGCAGTACTTC. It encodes CASSEWASGTYEQYF.

This CDR3 is CASPEGYTF. CDR3 coding DNA: TGTGCCAGCCCTGAGGGCTACACCTTC. The V and J genes are TRBV2 and TRBJ1-2; unclear D gene. Germline loops: CDR1 SNHLY, CDR2 FYNNEI. This CDR3 is built from 9 residues. Trimming removed 8 bases from V and 8 bases from J, with 6 bases in between.

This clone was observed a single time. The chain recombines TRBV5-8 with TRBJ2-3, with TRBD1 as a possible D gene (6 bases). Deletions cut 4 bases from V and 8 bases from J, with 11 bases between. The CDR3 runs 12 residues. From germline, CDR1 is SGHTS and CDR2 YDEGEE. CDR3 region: CASSTGTTTQYF. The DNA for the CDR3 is TGTGCCAGCAGCACCGGGACAACTACGCAGTATTTT.

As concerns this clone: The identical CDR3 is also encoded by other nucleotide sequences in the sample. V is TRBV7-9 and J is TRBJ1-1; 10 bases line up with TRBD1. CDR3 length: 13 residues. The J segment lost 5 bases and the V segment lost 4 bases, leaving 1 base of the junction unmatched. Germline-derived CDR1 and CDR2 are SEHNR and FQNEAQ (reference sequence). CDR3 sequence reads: CASSSDRGTEAFF. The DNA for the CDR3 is TGTGCCAGCAGCTCGGACAGGGGGACTGAAGCTTTCTTT.

CDR3 amino acids: CASSLLGPDEKLFF. The DNA of the CDR3 is TGTGCCAGCAGTTTATTAGGGCCAGATGAAAAACTGTTTTTT. The rearrangement joins TRBV27 to TRBJ1-4; D not resolved. CDR1 is MNHEY, CDR2 SMNVEV, per germline (reference sequence). This CDR3 is built from 14 residues. Trimming shortened V by 1 base and J by 6 bases, and 9 bases separated the two germline ends.